This paragraph reports one TCR beta chain. Treatment here: oral pan-JAK inhibitor, 5-10 mg twice daily. It was from PBMCs that CD4+ and CD8+ T cells were sorted. Reverse transcribed after extraction, RNA yielded cDNA as the sequencing template. Method: immunoSEQ multiplex PCR; TCRdb's copy keeps in-frame clones and lacks some. This sample has 200,000 to 250,000 clones, with under 70% found just once. This sample was included in a study of CD8+ T cells in alopecia areata. Turning to the study itself: At a dose of 5 to 10 mg twice daily, oral tofacitinib was given to treated patients.

Germline CDR1 SQVTM, CDR2 ANQGSEA. The CDR3 totals 14 residues. V gave up 4 bases and J gave up 5 bases, with 17 bases separating them. The source was CD4+ T cells sorted from blood, collected at week 4, from a patient treated with tofacitinib. The source of this sequence is a human donor with alopecia areata. The rearrangement uses TRBV29-1 and TRBJ1-1; possibly TRBD1 for D (6 bases). DNA for the CDR3: TGCAGCGTTGGAGTAGGGGGGGCTGGGACTGAAGCTTTCTTT. It yields the protein CSVGVGGAGTEAFF.